This is a list of T cell receptor beta chains from one sample in a study of blood T cells in healthy people across ages. TCRdb reanalysed the 5' RACE reads using MiXCR and keeps one entry per CDR3 protein. The table has about 730,000 distinct CDR3 sequences, 40% to 45% seen once. Material for sequencing was blood. The receptors come from a woman aged 60-70 years in good health. CDR3s leave out the opening cysteine and the closing phenylalanine or tryptophan. The order of the fields is D gene, V gene, CDR3 protein. The D gene is left open where the match is weak.

. | TRBV25-1 | ASSSRQDATNEKLF
TRBD1 | TRBV9 | ASSPQGDYEQY
TRBD2 | TRBV27 | ASSLAGGQGTQF
TRBD1 | TRBV20-1 | SALKDRVGGYT
TRBD2 | TRBV20-1 | SARGPVLGLADSYEQY
TRBD2 | TRBV7-2 | ASSKDVLGGGKF
. | TRBV10-3 | AISESGQFYGYT
TRBD1 | TRBV5-6 | ASSLSRDSNSPLH
TRBD2 | TRBV6-5 | ASSRVGTSGYNEQF
. | TRBV6-2/TRBV6-3 | ASSGMYSGEY
TRBD2 | TRBV27 | ASSALSSGRNEQY
. | TRBV9 | ASSVGTGASQETQY
TRBD2 | TRBV7-8 | ASGLGTSGGLDTQY
TRBD1 | TRBV9 | ASSVLGTGTFSTDTQY
. | TRBV3-1 | ASSQEGAGRGRQETQY
. | TRBV20-1 | SAPYGTETQY
. | TRBV15 | ATSRMKGGYNEQF
. | TRBV5-5 | ASSRRGGYEQY
. | TRBV30 | AWSGGNGYEQY
. | TRBV7-8 | ASSSTEGNEQY
. | TRBV6-2/TRBV6-3 | ASSALGASSYEQY
TRBD1 | TRBV7-2 | ASSFDRAYNEQF
. | TRBV3-1 | ASSQDGSGGYEQY
TRBD1 | TRBV20-1 | SARTGQGKETQY
TRBD1 | TRBV24-1 | ATSDVGGPYNEQF
TRBD2 | TRBV20-1 | SARESSGARSYNEQY
TRBD2 | TRBV29-1 | RVKSGVSEQF
. | TRBV6-2/TRBV6-3 | ASSYSSKDHTDTQY
. | TRBV24-1 | ATSSDQGYT
. | TRBV20-1 | SARLRQGDEQY
. | TRBV29-1 | SVDLDSQETQY
. | TRBV12-3/TRBV12-4 | ASTKGTGELF
. | TRBV29-1 | SVPQVTWDRNEQF
. | TRBV12-3/TRBV12-4 | ASSFQGAGIILNTEAF
TRBD1 | TRBV15 | ATSRGQGMDIQY
. | TRBV6-6 | ASSPGLPSGANVLT
. | TRBV4-2 | ASSQAISGPQETQY
. | TRBV6-2/TRBV6-3 | ASSITGSSYEQY
. | TRBV9 | ASSVLGSSAEQF
. | TRBV29-1 | SVVDRPYEQY
TRBD2 | TRBV27 | ASSLGASGGIGQF
TRBD2 | TRBV9 | ASSALAGGPGELF
TRBD2 | TRBV29-1 | SVRVTSGRIETQY
. | TRBV5-1 | ASSFGVHGGNTGELF
TRBD2 | TRBV6-1 | ASRNVLRAPLPTSGGHNEQY
. | TRBV10-3 | AIMGAASSYNEQF
. | TRBV25-1 | ASSESWQETQY
. | TRBV15 | ATETRDNEQF
TRBD2 | TRBV7-8 | ASSLERGVYNEQY
. | TRBV5-1 | ASSLFIRDPSPDTQY
. | TRBV7-3 | ASSLMAGDSYEQY
. | TRBV7-2 | AGSLGQNTEAF
TRBD1 | TRBV25-1 | ASSDSSAGGETQY
TRBD1 | TRBV29-1 | SVEDSGTANTEAF
. | TRBV6-6 | ASSYSGEINYGYT
TRBD2 | TRBV4-3 | ASSQVGTSGNGQF
. | TRBV25-1 | ASGETGTAVSGANVLT